This T cell receptor (beta chain) is drawn from a study of T cell responses to AZD1222 COVID-19 vaccine. Whole-study findings and limits: Per reports, nearly half of all spike-specific TCRs target regions that are unmutated in variants. Clonal diversity was possibly underestimated, and the donors were mostly white British, with more females. Baseline seropositivity occurred in only six AZD1222 recipients. Without day 14 samples, only post-peak T cell repertoires were studied.

The CDR3 is made up of 16 amino acids. Germline lookup yields CDR1 SGHTA and CDR2 FQGNSA. V was cut by 5 bases and J by 0 bases, with 15 bases left in between. About this clone: Its antigen is as yet unknown.

Method: immunoSEQ multiplex PCR; TCRdb's copy keeps in-frame clones and lacks some. The sample carries fewer than 200,000 clones, just under 90% recorded once. The receptor was derived from an adult who received the MenACWY meningococcal vaccine as a control. Sample: peripheral blood, taken 28 days after the second dose of the MenACWY control vaccine. The chain combines TRBV7-2 with TRBJ2-3, with TRBD2 as a possible D gene (6 bases). CDR3 region: CASSPAGGLSTDTQYF. The CDR3 nucleotides are TGTGCCAGCAGCCCGGCCGGGGGACTGAGCACAGATACGCAGTATTTT.